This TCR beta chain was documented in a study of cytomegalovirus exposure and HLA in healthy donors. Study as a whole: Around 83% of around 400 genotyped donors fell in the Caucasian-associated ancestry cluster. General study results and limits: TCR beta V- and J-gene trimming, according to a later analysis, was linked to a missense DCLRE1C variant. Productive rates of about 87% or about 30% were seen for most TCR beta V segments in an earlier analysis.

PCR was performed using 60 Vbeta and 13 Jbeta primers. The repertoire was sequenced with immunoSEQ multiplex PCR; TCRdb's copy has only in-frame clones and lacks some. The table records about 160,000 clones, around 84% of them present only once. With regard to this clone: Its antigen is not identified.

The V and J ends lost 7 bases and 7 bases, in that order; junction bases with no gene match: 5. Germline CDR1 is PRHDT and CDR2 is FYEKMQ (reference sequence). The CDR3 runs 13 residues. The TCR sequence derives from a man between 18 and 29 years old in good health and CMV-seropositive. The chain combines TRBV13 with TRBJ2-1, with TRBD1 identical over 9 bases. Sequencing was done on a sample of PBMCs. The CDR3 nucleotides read TGTGCCAGCAACAGGGGGCCGGGGAATGAGCAGTTCTTC. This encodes CASNRGPGNEQFF.